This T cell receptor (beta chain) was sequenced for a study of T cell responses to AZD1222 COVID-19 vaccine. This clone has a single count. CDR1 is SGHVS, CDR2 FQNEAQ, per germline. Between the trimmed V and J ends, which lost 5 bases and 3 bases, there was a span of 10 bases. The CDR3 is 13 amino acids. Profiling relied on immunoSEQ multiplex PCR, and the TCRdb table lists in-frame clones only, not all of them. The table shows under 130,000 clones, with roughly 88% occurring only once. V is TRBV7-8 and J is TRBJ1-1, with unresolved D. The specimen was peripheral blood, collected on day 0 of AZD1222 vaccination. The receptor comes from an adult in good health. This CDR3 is CASSHGPDTEAFF. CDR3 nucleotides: TGTGCCAGCAGCCACGGTCCGGACACTGAAGCTTTCTTT.